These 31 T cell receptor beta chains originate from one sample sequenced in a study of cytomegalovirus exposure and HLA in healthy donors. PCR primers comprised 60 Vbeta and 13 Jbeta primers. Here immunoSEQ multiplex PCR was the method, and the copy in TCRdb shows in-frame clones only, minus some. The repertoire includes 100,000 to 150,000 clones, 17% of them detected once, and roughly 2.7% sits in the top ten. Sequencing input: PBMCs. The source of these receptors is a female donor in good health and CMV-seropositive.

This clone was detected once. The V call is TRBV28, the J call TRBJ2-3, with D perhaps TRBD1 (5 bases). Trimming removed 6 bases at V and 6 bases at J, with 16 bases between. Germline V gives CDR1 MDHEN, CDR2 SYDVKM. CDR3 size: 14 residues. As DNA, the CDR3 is TGTGCCAGCAGAACCGAACCCACAGGTGATACGCAGTATTTT. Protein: CASRTEPTGDTQYF.

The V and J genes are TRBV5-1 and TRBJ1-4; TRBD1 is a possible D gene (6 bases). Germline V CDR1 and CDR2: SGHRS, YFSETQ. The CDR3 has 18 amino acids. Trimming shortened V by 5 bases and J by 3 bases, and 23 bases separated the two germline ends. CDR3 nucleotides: TGCGCCAGCAGTCGCGCTACCGTACTGACAGGTTCTAATGAAAAACTGTTTTTT. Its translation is CASSRATVLTGSNEKLFF.

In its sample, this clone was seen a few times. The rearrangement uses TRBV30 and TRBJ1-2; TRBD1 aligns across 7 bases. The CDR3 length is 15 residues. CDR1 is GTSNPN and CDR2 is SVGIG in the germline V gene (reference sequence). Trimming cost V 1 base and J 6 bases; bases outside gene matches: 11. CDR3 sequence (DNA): TGTGCCTGGAGTGGGGTGACAGGGTTCTTCGATGGCTACACCTTC. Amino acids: CAWSGVTGFFDGYTF.

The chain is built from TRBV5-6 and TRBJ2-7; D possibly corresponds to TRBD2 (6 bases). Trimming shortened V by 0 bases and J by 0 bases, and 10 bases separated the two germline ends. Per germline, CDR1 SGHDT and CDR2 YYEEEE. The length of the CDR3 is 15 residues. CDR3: CASSLGIGSSYEQYF. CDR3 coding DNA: TGTGCCAGCAGCTTGGGTATCGGGAGCTCCTACGAGCAGTACTTC.

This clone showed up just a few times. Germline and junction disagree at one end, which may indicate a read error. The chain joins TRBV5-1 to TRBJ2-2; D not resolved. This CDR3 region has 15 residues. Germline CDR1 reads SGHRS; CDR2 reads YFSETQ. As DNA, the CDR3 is TGCGCCAGCAGTTTGGCTGAGGCGAACACCGGGGAGCTGTTTTTT. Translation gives CASSLAEANTGELFF.

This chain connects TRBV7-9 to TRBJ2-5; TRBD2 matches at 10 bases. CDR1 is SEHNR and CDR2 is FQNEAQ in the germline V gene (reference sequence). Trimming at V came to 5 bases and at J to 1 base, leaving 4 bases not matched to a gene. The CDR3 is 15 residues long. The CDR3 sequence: CASSLGLASQETQYF. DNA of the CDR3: TGTGCCAGCAGCCTGGGACTAGCGTCCCAAGAGACCCAGTACTTC.

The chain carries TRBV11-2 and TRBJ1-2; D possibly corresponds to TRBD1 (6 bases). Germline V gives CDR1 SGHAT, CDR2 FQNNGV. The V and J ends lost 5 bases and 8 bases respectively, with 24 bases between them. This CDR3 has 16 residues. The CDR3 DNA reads TGTGCCAGCAGCAAAGACGCGAGTACAGGGAGGGTCGGCTACACCTTC. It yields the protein CASSKDASTGRVGYTF.

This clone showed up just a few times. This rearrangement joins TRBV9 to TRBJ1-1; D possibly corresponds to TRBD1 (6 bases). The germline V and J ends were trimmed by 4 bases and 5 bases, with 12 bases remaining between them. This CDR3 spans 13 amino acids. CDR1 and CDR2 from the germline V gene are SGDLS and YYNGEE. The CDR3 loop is CASSPSGVTEAFF. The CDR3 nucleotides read TGTGCCAGCAGCCCATCAGGGGTTACTGAAGCTTTCTTT.

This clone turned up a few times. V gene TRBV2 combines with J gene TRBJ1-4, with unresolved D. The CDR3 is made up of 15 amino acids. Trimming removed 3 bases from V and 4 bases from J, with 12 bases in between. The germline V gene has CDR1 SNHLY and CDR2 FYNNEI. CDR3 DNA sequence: TGTGCCAGCAGTGACAGGTCAATGCGTAATGAAAAACTGTTTTTT. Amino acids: CASSDRSMRNEKLFF.

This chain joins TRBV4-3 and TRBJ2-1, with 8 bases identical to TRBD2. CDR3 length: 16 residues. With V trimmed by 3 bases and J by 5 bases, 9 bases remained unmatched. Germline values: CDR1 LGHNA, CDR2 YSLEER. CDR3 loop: CASSHTGGGKDNEQFF. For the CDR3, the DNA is TGCGCCAGCAGCCATACGGGAGGGGGAAAGGACAATGAGCAGTTCTTC.

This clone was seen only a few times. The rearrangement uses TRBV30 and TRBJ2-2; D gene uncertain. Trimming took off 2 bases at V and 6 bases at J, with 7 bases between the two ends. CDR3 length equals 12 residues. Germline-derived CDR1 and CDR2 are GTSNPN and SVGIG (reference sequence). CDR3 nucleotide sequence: TGTGCCTGGAGTTTACTCCCCGGGGAGCTGTTTTTT. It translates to CAWSLLPGELFF.

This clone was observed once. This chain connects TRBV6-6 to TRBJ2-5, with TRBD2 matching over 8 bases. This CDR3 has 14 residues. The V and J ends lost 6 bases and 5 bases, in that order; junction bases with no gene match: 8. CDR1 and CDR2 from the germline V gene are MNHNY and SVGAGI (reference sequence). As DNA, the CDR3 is TGTGCCAGCAGCAAATTAGCGGGGCAGGAGACCCAGTACTTC. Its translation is CASSKLAGQETQYF.

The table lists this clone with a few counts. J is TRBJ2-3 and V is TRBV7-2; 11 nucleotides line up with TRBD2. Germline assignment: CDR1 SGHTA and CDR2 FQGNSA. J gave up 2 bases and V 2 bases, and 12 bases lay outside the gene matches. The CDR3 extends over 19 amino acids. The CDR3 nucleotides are TGTGCCAGCAGCTTATCCTCTATGCTAGCGGGGGGTAACACAGATACGCAGTATTTT. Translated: CASSLSSMLAGGNTDTQYF.

The CDR3 is CAWSYLYSYMNTEAFF. CDR3 DNA sequence: TGTGCCTGGAGTTACTTATACAGCTACATGAACACTGAAGCTTTCTTT. This chain uses TRBV30 with TRBJ1-1; no reliable D call. Trimming removed 2 bases at V and 0 bases at J, with 16 bases between. The germline gives CDR1 GTSNPN, CDR2 SVGIG (reference sequence). The CDR3 extends over 16 amino acids.

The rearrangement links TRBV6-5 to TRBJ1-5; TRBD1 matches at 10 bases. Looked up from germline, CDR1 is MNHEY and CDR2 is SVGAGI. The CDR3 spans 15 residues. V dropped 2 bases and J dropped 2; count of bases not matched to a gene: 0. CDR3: CASSYGTGGNQPQHF. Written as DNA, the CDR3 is TGTGCCAGCAGTTACGGGACAGGGGGCAATCAGCCCCAGCATTTT.

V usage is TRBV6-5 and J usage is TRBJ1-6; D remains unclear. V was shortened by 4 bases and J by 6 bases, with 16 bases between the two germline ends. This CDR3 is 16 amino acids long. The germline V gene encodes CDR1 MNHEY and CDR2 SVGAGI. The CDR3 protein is CASSSPSPGANSPLHF. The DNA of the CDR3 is TGTGCCAGCAGTTCACCCTCCCCCGGAGCTAATTCACCCCTCCACTTT.

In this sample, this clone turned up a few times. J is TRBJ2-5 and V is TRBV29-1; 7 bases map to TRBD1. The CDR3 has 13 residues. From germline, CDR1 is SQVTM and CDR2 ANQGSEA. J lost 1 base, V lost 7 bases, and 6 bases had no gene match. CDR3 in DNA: TGCAGCGCCGGGACAGCCACCCAAGAGACCCAGTACTTC. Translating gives CSAGTATQETQYF.

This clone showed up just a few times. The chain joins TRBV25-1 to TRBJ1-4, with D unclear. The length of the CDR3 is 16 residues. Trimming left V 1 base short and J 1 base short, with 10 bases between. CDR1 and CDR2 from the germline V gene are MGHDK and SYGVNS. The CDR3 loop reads CASSELSGETNEKLFF. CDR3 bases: TGTGCCAGCAGTGAATTGTCGGGAGAAACTAATGAAAAACTGTTTTTT. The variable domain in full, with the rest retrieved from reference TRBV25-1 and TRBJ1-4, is EADIYQTPRYLVIGTGKKITLECSQTMGHDKMYWYQQDPGMELHLIHYSYGVNSTEKGDLSSESTVSRIRTEHFPLTLESARPSHTSQYLCASSELSGETNEKLFFGSGTQLSVL.

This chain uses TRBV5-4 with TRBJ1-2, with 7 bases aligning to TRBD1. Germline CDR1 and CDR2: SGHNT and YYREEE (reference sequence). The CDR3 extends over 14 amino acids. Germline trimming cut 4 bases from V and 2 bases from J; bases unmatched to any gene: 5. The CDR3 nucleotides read TGTGCCAGCAGCCTAGGACAGGAGAACTATGGCTACACCTTC. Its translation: CASSLGQENYGYTF.

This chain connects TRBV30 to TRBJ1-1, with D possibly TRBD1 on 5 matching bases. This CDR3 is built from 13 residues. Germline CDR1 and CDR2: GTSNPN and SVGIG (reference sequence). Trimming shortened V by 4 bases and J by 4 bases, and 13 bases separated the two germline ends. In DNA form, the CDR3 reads TGTGCCTGGACGTGGATCGGGGGCACTGAAGCTTTCTTT. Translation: CAWTWIGGTEAFF.

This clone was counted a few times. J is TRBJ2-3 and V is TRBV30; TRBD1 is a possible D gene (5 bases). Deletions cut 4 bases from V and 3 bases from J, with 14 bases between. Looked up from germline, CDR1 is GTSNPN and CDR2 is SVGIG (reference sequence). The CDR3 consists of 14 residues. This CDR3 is CAWKPQGRTDTQYF. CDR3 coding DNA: TGTGCCTGGAAACCCCAGGGTCGGACAGATACGCAGTATTTT.

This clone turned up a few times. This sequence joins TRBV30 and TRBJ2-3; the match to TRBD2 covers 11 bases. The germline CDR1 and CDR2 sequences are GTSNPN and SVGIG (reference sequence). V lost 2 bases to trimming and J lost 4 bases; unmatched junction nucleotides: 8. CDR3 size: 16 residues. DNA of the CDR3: TGTGCCTGGAGTCTAGCGGGGGGAGATAGTTCAGATACGCAGTATTTT. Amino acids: CAWSLAGGDSSDTQYF. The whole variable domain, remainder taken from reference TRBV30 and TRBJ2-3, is SQTIHQWPATLVQPVGSPLSLECTVEGTSNPNLYWYRQAAGRGLQLLFYSVGIGQISSEVPQNLSASRPQDRQFILSSKKLLLSDSGFYLCAWSLAGGDSSDTQYFGPGTRLTVL.

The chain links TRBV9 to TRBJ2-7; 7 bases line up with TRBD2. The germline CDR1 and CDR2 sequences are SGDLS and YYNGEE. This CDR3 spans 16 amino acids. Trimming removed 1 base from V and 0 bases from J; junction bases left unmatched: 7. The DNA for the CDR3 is TGTGCCAGCAGCGTACAGGCGGGAGCGAACTCCTACGAGCAGTACTTC. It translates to CASSVQAGANSYEQYF.

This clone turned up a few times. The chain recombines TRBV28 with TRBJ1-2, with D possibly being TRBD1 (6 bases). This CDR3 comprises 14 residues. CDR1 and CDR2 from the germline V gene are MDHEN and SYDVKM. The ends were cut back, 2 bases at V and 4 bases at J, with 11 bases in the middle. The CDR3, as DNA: TGTGCCAGCAGTTTAGACGCAGGGGCCTATGGCTACACCTTC. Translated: CASSLDAGAYGYTF.

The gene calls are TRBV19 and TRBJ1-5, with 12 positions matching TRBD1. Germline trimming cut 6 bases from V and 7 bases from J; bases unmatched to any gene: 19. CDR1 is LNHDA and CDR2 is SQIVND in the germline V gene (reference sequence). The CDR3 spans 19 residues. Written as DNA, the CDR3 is TGTGCCAGTAGACCACACTTCCGGGACAGGGGGCTTGTTGCGCAGCCCCAGCATTTT. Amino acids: CASRPHFRDRGLVAQPQHF.

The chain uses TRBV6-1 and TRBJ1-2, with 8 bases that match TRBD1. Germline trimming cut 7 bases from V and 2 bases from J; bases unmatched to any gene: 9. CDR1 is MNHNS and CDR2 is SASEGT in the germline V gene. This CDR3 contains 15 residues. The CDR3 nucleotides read TGTGCCAGCATTCGGCTTCCAGGGGGCAACTATGGCTACACCTTC. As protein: CASIRLPGGNYGYTF.

The CDR3: CASSLGLGEAETQYF. Written as DNA, the CDR3 is TGTGCCAGCAGCTTGGGTCTAGGGGAGGCAGAGACCCAGTACTTC. The chain carries TRBV5-4 and TRBJ2-5; the D gene is possibly TRBD2 (6 bases). The V end lost 0 bases, the J end lost 4 bases, and 13 bases lay between the germline ends. Germline V gene sequence: CDR1 SGHNT, CDR2 YYREEE (reference sequence). The CDR3 runs 15 residues.

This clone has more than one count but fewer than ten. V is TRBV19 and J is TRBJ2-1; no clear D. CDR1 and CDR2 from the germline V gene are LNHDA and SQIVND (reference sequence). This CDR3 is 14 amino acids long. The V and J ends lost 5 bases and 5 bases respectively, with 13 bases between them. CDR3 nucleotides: TGTGCCAGTAGTGCCTCGGGTTTGCACAATGAGCAGTTCTTC. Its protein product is CASSASGLHNEQFF. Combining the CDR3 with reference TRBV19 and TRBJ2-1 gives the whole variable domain DGGITQSPKYLFRKEGQNVTLSCEQNLNHDAMYWYRQDPGQGLRLIYYSQIVNDFQKGDIAEGYSVSREKKESFPLTVTSAQKNPTAFYLCASSASGLHNEQFFGPGTRLTVL.

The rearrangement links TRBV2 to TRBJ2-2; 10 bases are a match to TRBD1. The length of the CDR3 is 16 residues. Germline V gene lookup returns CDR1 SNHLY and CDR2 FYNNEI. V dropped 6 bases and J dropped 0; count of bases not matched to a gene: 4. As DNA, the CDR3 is TGTGCCAGCAGCCGACAGGGGGCGCCGAACACCGGGGAGCTGTTTTTT. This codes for CASSRQGAPNTGELFF.

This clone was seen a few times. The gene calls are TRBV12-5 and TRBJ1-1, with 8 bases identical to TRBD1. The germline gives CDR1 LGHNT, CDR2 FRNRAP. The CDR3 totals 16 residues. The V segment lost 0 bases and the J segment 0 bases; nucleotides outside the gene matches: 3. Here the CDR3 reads CASGLVQGDLNTEAFF. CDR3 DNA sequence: TGTGCTAGTGGTTTGGTACAGGGGGACTTGAACACTGAAGCTTTCTTT.

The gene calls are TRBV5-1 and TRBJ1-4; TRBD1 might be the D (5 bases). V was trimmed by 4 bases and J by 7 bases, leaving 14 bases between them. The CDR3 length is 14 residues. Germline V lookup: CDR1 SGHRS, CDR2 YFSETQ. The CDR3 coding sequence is TGCGCCAGCAGCCGGGGGGGGATAACTGAAAAACTGTTTTTT. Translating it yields CASSRGGITEKLFF.